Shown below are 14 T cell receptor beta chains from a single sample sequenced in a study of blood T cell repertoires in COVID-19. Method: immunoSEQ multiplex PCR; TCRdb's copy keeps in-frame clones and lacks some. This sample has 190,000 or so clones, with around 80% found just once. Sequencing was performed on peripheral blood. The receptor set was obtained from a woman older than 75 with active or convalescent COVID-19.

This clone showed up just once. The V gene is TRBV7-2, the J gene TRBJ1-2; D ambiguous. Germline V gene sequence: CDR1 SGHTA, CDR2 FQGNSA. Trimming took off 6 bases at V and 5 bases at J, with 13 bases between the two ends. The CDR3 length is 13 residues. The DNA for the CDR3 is TGTGCCAGCAGTCCCGGACTGCTATATGGCTACACCTTC. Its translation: CASSPGLLYGYTF.

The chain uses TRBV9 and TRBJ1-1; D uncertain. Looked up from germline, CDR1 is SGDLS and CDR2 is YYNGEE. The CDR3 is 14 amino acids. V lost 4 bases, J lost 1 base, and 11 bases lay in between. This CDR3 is CASSLIRQNTEAFF. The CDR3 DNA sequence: TGTGCCAGCAGCCTAATCCGTCAGAACACTGAAGCTTTCTTT.

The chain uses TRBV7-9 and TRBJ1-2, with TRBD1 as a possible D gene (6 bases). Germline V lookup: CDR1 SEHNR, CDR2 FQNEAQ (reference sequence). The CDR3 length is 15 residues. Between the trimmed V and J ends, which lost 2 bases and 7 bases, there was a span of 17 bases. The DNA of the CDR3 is TGTGCCAGCAGCTTATGGTTAGGCAGGGGATCTGGCTACACCTTC. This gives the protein CASSLWLGRGSGYTF.

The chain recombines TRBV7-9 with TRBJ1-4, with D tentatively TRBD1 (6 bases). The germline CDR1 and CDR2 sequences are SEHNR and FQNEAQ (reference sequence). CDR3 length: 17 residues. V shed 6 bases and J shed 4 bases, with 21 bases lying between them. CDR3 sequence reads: CASSPLVSGQINEKLFF. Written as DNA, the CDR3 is TGTGCCAGCAGTCCTCTCGTATCCGGACAGATTAATGAAAAACTGTTTTTT.

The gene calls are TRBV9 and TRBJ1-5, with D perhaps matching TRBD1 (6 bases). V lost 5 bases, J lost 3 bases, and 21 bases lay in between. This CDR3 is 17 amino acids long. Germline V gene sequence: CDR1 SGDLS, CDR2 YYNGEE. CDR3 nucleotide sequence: TGTGCCAGCAGTGAGGGGGGGCGTCGCAATCCCAATCAGCCCCAGCATTTT. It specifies CASSEGGRRNPNQPQHF. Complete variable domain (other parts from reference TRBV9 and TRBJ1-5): DSGVTQTPKHLITATGQRVTLRCSPRSGDLSVYWYQQSLDQGLQFLIQYYNGEERAKGNILERFSAQQFPDLHSELNLSSLELGDSALYFCASSEGGRRNPNQPQHFGDGTRLSIL.

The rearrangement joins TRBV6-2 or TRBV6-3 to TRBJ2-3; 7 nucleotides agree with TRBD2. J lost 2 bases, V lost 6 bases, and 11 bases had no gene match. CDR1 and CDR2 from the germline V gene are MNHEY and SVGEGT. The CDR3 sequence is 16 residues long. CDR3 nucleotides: TGTGCCAGCAGCAATCTCGGGACTACGCACACAGATACGCAGTATTTT. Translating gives CASSNLGTTHTDTQYF.

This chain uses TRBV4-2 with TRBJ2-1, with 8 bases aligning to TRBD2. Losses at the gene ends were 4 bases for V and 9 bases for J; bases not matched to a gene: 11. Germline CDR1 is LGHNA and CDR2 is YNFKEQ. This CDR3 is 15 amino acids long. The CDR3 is CASSPLLTSVGEQFF. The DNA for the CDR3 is TGTGCCAGCAGCCCCCTTCTGACTAGCGTCGGTGAGCAGTTCTTC.

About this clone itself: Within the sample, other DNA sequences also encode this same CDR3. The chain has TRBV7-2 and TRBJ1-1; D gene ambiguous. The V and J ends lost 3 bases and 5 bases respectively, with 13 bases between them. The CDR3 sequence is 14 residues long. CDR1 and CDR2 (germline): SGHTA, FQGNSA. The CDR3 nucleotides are TGTGCCAGCAGCTTGGGATACAGCGGGACTGAAGCTTTCTTT. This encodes CASSLGYSGTEAFF.

The CDR3 is CAISESGGGAEKPQHF. CDR3 in DNA: TGTGCCATCAGTGAGTCAGGAGGGGGGGCAGAGAAGCCCCAGCATTTT. This chain uses TRBV10-3 with TRBJ1-5; possible D gene TRBD1, 6 bases. The CDR3 contains 16 residues. V lost 0 bases, J lost 8 bases, and 17 bases lay in between. CDR1 and CDR2 from the germline V gene are ENHRY and SYGVKD.

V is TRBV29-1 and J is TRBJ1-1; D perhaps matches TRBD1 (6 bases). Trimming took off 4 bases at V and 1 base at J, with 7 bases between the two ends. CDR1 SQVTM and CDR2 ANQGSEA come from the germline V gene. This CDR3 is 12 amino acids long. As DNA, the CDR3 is TGCAGCGTTGGAGGGGGGAACACTGAAGCTTTCTTT. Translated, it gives CSVGGGNTEAFF. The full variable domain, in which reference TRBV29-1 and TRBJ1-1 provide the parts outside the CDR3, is SAVISQKPSRDICQRGTSLTIQCQVDSQVTMMFWYRQQPGQSLTLIATANQGSEATYESGFVIDKFPISRPNLTFSTLTVSNMSPEDSSIYLCSVGGGNTEAFFGQGTRLTVV.

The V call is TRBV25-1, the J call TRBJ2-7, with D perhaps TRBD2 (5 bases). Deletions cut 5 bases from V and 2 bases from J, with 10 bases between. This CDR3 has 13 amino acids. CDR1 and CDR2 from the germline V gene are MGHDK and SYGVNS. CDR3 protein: CASSKAGAYEQYF. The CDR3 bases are TGTGCCAGCAGTAAGGCCGGGGCCTACGAGCAGTACTTC.

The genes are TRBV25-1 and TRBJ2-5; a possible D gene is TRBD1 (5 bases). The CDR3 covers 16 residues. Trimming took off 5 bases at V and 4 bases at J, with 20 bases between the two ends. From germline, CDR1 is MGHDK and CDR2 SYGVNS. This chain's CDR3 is CASSNRYQRLLETQYF. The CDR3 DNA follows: TGTGCCAGCAGTAACAGGTACCAGAGGCTACTAGAGACCCAGTACTTC.

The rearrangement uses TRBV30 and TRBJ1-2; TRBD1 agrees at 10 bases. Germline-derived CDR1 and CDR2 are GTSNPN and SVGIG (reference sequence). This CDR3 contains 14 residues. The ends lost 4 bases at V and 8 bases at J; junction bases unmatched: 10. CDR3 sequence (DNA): TGTGCCTGGAAGTTTGGGACAGGGGAAGGGGGCTACACCTTC. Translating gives CAWKFGTGEGGYTF.

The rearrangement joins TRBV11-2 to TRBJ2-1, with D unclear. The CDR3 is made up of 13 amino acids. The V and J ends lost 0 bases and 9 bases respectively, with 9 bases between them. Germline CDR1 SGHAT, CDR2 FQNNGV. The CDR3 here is CASSLESWLEQFF. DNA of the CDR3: TGTGCCAGCAGCTTAGAATCCTGGCTTGAGCAGTTCTTC.